This record looks at one T cell receptor beta chain sequence and its context. The antigen remains unidentified. There were likely unrecorded immune exposures, though donors were nominally healthy when sampled. PCR employed 60 Vbeta and 13 Jbeta primers. Sequencing was performed with immunoSEQ multiplex PCR; in TCRdb, only in-frame clones are kept and a portion is missing. The sample gives about 190,000 clones, about nine tenths of which show up once; 1.3% is in the top ten. This specimen belongs to a study of cytomegalovirus exposure and HLA in healthy donors. Study-wide findings and caveats: Available immune exposure information covered CMV serostatus only. Later analysis identified a missense DCLRE1C variant that was linked to TCR beta V- and J-gene trimming. A likely sequencing artifact accounted for one observed cluster of highly shared sequence variants.

The sample comprised PBMCs. The TCR comes from a man younger than 45 in good health and CMV-seronegative.

The CDR3 sequence: CASSGSGYTEAFF. The CDR3 DNA follows: TGTGCCAGCAGTGGGTCAGGGTACACTGAAGCTTTCTTT. The V and J genes are TRBV27 and TRBJ1-1, with D possibly matching TRBD1 (5 bases). Trimming stripped 5 bases from V and 3 bases from J, with 10 bases between. This CDR3 has 13 residues. The germline V gene encodes CDR1 MNHEY and CDR2 SMNVEV (reference sequence).